This T cell receptor beta chain was recovered during a study of blood T cell repertoires in COVID-19. About the study: Collection of acute and convalescent COVID-19 samples took place in the United States, Italy and Spain. T cells, B-cell-depleted T cells, or PBMCs provided the cDNA or gDNA that served as material.

In the original analysis: The assay estimated nucleated cells by amplifying reference gene primers. Sequencing was performed with immunoSEQ multiplex PCR; in TCRdb, only in-frame clones are kept and a portion is missing. V and J calls and clone size follow that table, whereas D and trimming were derived from the DNA. The sample contains approximately 500,000 clones, roughly 88% of which appear only once. The source is a human donor in a cohort sampled during active COVID-19. Sequenced: peripheral blood.

The CDR3 protein is CASRLTGVRYEQYF. The CDR3 nucleotides read TGCGCCAGCAGACTAACAGGGGTGCGGTACGAGCAGTACTTC. The chain has TRBV5-1 and TRBJ2-7; 7 bases align to TRBD1. V shed 5 bases and J 4 bases; nucleotides not matched to a gene: 9. Germline V lookup: CDR1 SGHRS, CDR2 YFSETQ. The CDR3 covers 14 residues.